Here is one TCR beta chain with its context. This sample includes further DNA sequences coding for the same CDR3. Cohorts were determined from participant-reported clinical history. For recovered donors of Cohort 3, there were two negative PCRs, clearance, or symptom resolution. This sample is drawn from a study of blood T cell repertoires in COVID-19. TCRdb keeps only in-frame clones here, not all; method: immunoSEQ multiplex PCR. This sample has 150,000 or so clones, with roughly 85% found just once. The clonotype comes from a woman between 50 and 59 years old who had recovered from COVID-19. Sequenced sample: PBMCs or T cells enriched from blood (not recorded which).

The CDR3 nucleotides are TGTGCCAGTAGGGTAGACAGTTCTGGAAACACCATATATTTT. Protein: CASRVDSSGNTIYF. The chain recombines TRBV19 with TRBJ1-3; tentative D call: TRBD1 (5 bases). The CDR3 length is 14 residues. V lost 6 bases and J lost 1, with 10 bases in between. Germline CDR1 is LNHDA and CDR2 is SQIVND (reference sequence).